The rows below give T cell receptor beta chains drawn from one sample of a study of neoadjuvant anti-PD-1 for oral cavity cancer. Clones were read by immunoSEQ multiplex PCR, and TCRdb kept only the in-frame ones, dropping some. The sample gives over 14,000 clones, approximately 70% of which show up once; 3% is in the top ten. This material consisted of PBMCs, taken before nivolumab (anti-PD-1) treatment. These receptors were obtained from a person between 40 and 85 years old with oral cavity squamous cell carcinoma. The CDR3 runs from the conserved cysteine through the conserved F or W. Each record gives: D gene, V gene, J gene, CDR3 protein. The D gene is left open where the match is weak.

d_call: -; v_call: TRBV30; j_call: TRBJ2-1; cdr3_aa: CAWSRAWDEQFF
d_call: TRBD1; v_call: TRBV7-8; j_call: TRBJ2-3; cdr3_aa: CASSVRIRGRDTDTQYF
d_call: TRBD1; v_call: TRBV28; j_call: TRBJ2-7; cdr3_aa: CASSPGQGARSYEQYF
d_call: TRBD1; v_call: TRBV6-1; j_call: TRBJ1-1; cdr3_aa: CASSDGDREVSEAFF
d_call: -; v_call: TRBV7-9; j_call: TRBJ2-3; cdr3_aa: CASSLGSPRFLPDTQYF
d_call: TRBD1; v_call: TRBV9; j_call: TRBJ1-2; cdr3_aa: CASSMRDRGFLDGYTF
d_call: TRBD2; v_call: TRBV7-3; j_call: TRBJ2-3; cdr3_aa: CASSLQGLAARSTDTQYF
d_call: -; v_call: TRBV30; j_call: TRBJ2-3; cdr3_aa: CAWSVLRGLGQYF
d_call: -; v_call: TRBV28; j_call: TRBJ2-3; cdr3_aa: CASSHRTTPSTDTQYF
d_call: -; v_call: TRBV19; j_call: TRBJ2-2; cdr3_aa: CASRPVNTGELFF
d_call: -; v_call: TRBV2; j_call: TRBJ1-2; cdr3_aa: CASSENVRADGYTF
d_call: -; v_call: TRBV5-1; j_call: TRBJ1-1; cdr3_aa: CASSLFSETEAFF
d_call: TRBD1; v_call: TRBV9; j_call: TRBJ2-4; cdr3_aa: CASSETGLAKNIQYF
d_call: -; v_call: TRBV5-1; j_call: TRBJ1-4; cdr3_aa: CASSPGRGAGEKLFF
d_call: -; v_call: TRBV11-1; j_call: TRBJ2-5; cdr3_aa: CASSSTLEIGETQYF
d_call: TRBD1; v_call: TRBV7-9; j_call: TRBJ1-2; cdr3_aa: CASSLQGGLPGYTF
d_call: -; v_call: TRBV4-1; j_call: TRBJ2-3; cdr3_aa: CASSQVVGLATQYF
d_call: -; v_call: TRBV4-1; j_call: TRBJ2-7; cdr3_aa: CASSHMWGGPYEQYF
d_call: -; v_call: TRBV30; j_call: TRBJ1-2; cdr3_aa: CAWTLNYGYTF
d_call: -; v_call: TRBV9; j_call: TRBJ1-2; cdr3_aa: CASSVGGYYGYTF
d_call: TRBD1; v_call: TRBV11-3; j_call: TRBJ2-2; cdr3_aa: CASSDRVNTGELFF
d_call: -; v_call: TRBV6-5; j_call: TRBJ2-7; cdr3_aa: CASSYSIRSVGEQYF
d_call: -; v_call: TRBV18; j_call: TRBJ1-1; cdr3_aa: CASSLGENTEAFF
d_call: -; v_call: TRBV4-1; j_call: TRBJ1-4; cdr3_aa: CASRDRPWLTNEKLFF
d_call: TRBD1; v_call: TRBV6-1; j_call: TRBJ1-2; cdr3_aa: CASSGLTGGRGYTF
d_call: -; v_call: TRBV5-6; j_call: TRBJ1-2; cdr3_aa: CASRGAGGNYGYTF
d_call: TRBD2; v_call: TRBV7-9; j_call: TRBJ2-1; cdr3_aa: CASSFRASGRPNEQFF
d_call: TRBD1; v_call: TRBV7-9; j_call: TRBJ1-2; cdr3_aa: CASSLGRDRSGYTF
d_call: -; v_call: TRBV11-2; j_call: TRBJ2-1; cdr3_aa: CASSLIFAKEQFF
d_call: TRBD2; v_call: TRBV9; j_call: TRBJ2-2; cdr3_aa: CASSVVSGGSTGELFF
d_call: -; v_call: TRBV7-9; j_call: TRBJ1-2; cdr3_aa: CASSPDANNYGYTF
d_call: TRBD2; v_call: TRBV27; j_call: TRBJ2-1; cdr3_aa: CASSFSGTNSYNEQFF
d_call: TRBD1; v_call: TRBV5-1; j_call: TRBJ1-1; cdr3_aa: CASSGDRNTEAFF
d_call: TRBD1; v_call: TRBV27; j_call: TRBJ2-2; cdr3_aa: CASSSGTGGAGELFF
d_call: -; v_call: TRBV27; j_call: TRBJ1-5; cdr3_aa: CASSLSSGINQPQHF
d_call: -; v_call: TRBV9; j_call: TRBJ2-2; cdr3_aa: CASSPQGGVAGELFF
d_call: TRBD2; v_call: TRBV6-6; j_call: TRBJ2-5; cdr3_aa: CASSGVAGGQETQYF
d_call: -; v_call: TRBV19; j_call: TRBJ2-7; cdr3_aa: CASTLATGTSYEQYF
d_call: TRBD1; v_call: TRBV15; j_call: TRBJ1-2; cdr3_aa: CATSSYTGTGYGYTF
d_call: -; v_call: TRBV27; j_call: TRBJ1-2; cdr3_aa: CASSVDKTYGYTF